Each of the 18 T cell receptor beta chains below was sequenced from the same sample in a study of shared clonotypes between healthy human individuals. Libraries were prepared by immunoSEQ multiplex PCR; TCRdb keeps only in-frame clonotypes and omits some of them. The table includes 450,000 to 600,000 clones, 79% detected once. Sequencing input: PBMCs. The receptors here all came from a woman aged 35 to 49 in good health. Some clones in this sample may be carry-over from other donors' samples.

The chain couples TRBV19 to TRBJ1-5; 8 positions agree with TRBD1. CDR3 length: 19 residues. Germline lookup yields CDR1 LNHDA and CDR2 SQIVND (reference sequence). Trimming at V came to 4 bases and at J to 1 base, leaving 15 bases not matched to a gene. The CDR3 bases are TGTGCCAGTAGTACCTTAGCCGCTTGGGACAGGATCAGCAATCAGCCCCAGCATTTT. Its protein product is CASSTLAAWDRISNQPQHF. The whole variable domain, filled in from reference TRBV19 and TRBJ1-5, reads DGGITQSPKYLFRKEGQNVTLSCEQNLNHDAMYWYRQDPGQGLRLIYYSQIVNDFQKGDIAEGYSVSREKKESFPLTVTSAQKNPTAFYLCASSTLAAWDRISNQPQHFGDGTRLSIL.

This clone was counted between two and nine times. The chain couples TRBV6-1 to TRBJ1-5; unclear D gene. Trimming took off 4 bases at V and 9 bases at J, with 10 bases between the two ends. The germline V gene has CDR1 MNHNS and CDR2 SASEGT. The CDR3 has 12 amino acids. This CDR3 is CASSGPLAPQHF. The CDR3 nucleotides read TGTGCCAGCAGTGGGCCGTTGGCGCCCCAGCATTTT.

This clone was picked up one time. The V gene is TRBV15, the J gene TRBJ1-1; D unclear. This CDR3 is 13 amino acids long. The V end was cut by 5 bases, the J end by 4 bases, with 11 bases between. The V gene's germline CDR1 is LNHNV and CDR2 YYDKDF (reference sequence). DNA of the CDR3: TGTGCCACCAGCGATACACCTTCCACTGAAGCTTTCTTT. Its translation is CATSDTPSTEAFF.

The sample holds a few counts of this clone. The V gene is TRBV4-1, the J gene TRBJ2-3; 13 bases map to TRBD2. Trimming removed 4 bases from V and 8 bases from J; junction bases left unmatched: 6. CDR1 and CDR2 (germline): MGHRA, YSYEKL. The CDR3 contains 15 residues. The CDR3 region has the DNA TGCGCCAGCAGCCTCGGACTAGCGGGAGTTGGTACGCAGTATTTT. It yields the protein CASSLGLAGVGTQYF.

The V gene is TRBV5-1, the J gene TRBJ2-7; a weak D match, TRBD1 (7 bases). CDR3 length equals 14 residues. Germline V gene lookup returns CDR1 SGHRS and CDR2 YFSETQ. The germline V and J ends were trimmed by 4 bases and 1 base, with 12 bases remaining between them. CDR3 loop: CASSEQGGSYEQYF. Written as DNA, the CDR3 is TGCGCCAGCAGCGAGCAGGGGGGATCCTACGAGCAGTACTTC.

J is TRBJ2-6 and V is TRBV5-1; perhaps D is TRBD1 or TRBD2 (5 bases each). Trimming stripped 4 bases from V and 0 bases from J, with 11 bases between. Germline V gives CDR1 SGHRS, CDR2 YFSETQ. The CDR3 has 16 amino acids. CDR3 residues: CASSPGTTSGANVLTF. The CDR3 DNA sequence: TGCGCCAGCAGCCCGGGGACGACCTCTGGGGCCAACGTCCTGACTTTC. Drawing the rest from reference TRBV5-1 and TRBJ2-6, the complete variable domain is KAGVTQTPRYLIKTRGQQVTLSCSPISGHRSVSWYQQTPGQGLQFLFEYFSETQRNKGNFPGRFSGRQFSNSRSEMNVSTLELGDSALYLCASSPGTTSGANVLTFGAGSRLTVL.

The V call is TRBV9, the J call TRBJ1-1, with 7 bases matching TRBD1. Trimming took 4 bases from V and 11 from J; bases not matched to a gene: 8. From germline, CDR1 is SGDLS and CDR2 YYNGEE. The CDR3 runs 12 residues. The CDR3 region is CASSPQGVVAFF. CDR3 nucleotides: TGTGCCAGCAGCCCGCAGGGGGTGGTGGCTTTCTTT.

This clone has more than one count but fewer than ten. The CDR3 DNA follows: TGTGCCAGCACCGGACGCTCGTTAGTTGAAAAACTGTTTTTT. Translated, it gives CASTGRSLVEKLFF. The chain recombines TRBV6-1 with TRBJ1-4; the D is unclear. From germline, CDR1 is MNHNS and CDR2 SASEGT. Trimming took 7 bases from V and 7 from J, leaving 16 bases between them. This CDR3 has 14 residues.

This rearrangement joins TRBV19 to TRBJ2-7; either TRBD1 or TRBD2 may fit D (5 bases each). Germline V gene lookup returns CDR1 LNHDA and CDR2 SQIVND (reference sequence). The ends were cut back, 8 bases at V and 3 bases at J, with 14 bases in the middle. The CDR3 runs to 13 residues. CDR3 in DNA: TGTGCCAGTTCTACCGGGACCCTCTACGAGCAGTACTTC. It is translated as CASSTGTLYEQYF.

This clone has only a few counts. The chain couples TRBV5-4 to TRBJ2-1; D is undetermined. Trimming took 0 bases from V and 7 from J, leaving 11 bases between them. Looked up from germline, CDR1 is SGHNT and CDR2 is YYREEE (reference sequence). The length of the CDR3 is 14 residues. The CDR3, as DNA: TGTGCCAGCAGCTTGGCGAGGAGTTTAAATGAGCAGTTCTTC. The encoded protein is CASSLARSLNEQFF.

The chain carries TRBV7-9 and TRBJ2-3; TRBD2 matches 9 bases. CDR1 and CDR2 (germline): SEHNR, FQNEAQ (reference sequence). The CDR3 has 17 residues. J gave up 1 base and V 1 base, and 6 bases lay outside the gene matches. The CDR3, as DNA: TGTGCCAGCAGCTTAGGGGCCCGCGGGAGGGGCACAGATACGCAGTATTTT. Translated: CASSLGARGRGTDTQYF.

The chain couples TRBV10-3 to TRBJ2-1; 12 bases agree with TRBD2. The germline V gene has CDR1 ENHRY and CDR2 SYGVKD. This CDR3 is 15 amino acids long. V shed 5 bases and J 9 bases; nucleotides not matched to a gene: 8. The CDR3 here is CAISQASGRAAEQFF. Written as DNA, the CDR3 is TGTGCCATCAGTCAGGCTAGCGGGAGGGCAGCTGAGCAGTTCTTC.

This clone was detected only a few times. The chain has TRBV5-6 and TRBJ2-7; 9 bases are a match to TRBD2. V lost 3 bases to trimming and J lost 6 bases; unmatched junction nucleotides: 13. The CDR3 sequence is 16 residues long. Germline V gene sequence: CDR1 SGHDT, CDR2 YYEEEE. The CDR3 loop is CASSSTRLADPPEQYF. The CDR3 DNA sequence: TGTGCCAGCAGCTCGACCAGACTAGCGGACCCGCCCGAGCAGTACTTC.

This clone was detected a few times. J is TRBJ2-1 and V is TRBV6-4, with D possibly called TRBD1 or TRBD2 (5 bases each). The germline V gene encodes CDR1 MRHNA and CDR2 SNTAGT. The ends were cut back, 9 bases at V and 5 bases at J, with 14 bases in the middle. The CDR3 consists of 13 residues. Here the CDR3 DNA reads TGTGCCAGTTCTCCGGGGCCAGACAATGAGCAGTTCTTC. It codes for CASSPGPDNEQFF.

The rearrangement links TRBV7-3 to TRBJ1-1; maybe TRBD1 (6 bases). The CDR3 extends over 14 amino acids. V shed 4 bases and J shed 3 bases, with 12 bases lying between them. Per germline, CDR1 SGHTA and CDR2 FQGTGA. The CDR3 DNA reads as TGTGCCAGCAGCTCAAGGGCAGGGGACACTGAAGCTTTCTTT. It yields the protein CASSSRAGDTEAFF.

This clone was seen more than once but under ten times. The gene calls are TRBV30 and TRBJ2-3; 10 nucleotides align to TRBD1. The germline gives CDR1 GTSNPN, CDR2 SVGIG (reference sequence). With 2 bases clipped from V and 4 bases from J, the junction kept 9 bases outside the gene matches. The CDR3 spans 16 residues. Here the CDR3 DNA reads TGTGCCTGGAGTTCACATGGGACAGGGGTGGCAGATACGCAGTATTTT. Its translation is CAWSSHGTGVADTQYF.

This clone occurred a few times. The genes are TRBV6-6 and TRBJ2-7; D might be TRBD1 or TRBD2, each matching 5 bases. The CDR3 extends over 11 amino acids. Trimming took off 8 bases at V and 5 bases at J, with 10 bases between the two ends. Germline CDR1 is MNHNY and CDR2 is SVGAGI (reference sequence). This CDR3 reads CASLGTHEQYF. As DNA, the CDR3 is TGTGCCAGCTTAGGGACCCACGAGCAGTACTTC.

About this clone: A far larger clone is one base from this, pointing to a likely read error. The chain uses TRBV5-6 and TRBJ1-1; D is perhaps TRBD1 (5 bases). V was trimmed by 4 bases and J by 5 bases, leaving 15 bases between them. Germline assignment: CDR1 SGHDT and CDR2 YYEEEE. The CDR3 contains 14 residues. CDR3: CASSPQGAWTEAFF. The CDR3 coding sequence is TGTGCCAGCAGCCCTCAAGGGGCTTGGACTGAAGCTTTCTTT.